The 4 T cell receptor beta chains listed next were all sequenced from one sample in a study of cytomegalovirus exposure and HLA in healthy donors. Using immunoSEQ multiplex PCR, the repertoire was profiled, and TCRdb retains in-frame clones only, with some absent. The data show 200,000 or so clones, with almost 90% seen just once and 2.9% held by the top ten. The sequenced material came from PBMCs. These receptors came from a woman younger than 35 in good health and CMV-seronegative.

This chain uses TRBV28 with TRBJ2-1, with TRBD1 matching over 9 bases. CDR1 is MDHEN and CDR2 is SYDVKM in the germline V gene. J gave up 5 bases and V 4 bases, and 12 bases lay outside the gene matches. The CDR3 covers 17 residues. For the CDR3, the DNA is TGTGCCAGCAGTTACCACAGGGGGCGGCCCCTCGACAATGAGCAGTTCTTC. Protein: CASSYHRGRPLDNEQFF.

V is TRBV14 and J is TRBJ1-1; the D gene is possibly TRBD1 (5 bases). The germline V and J ends were trimmed by 1 base and 1 base, with 10 bases remaining between them. Germline CDR1 SGHDN, CDR2 FVKESK. CDR3 length: 15 amino acids. Here the CDR3 reads CASSQAGQGNTEAFF. As DNA, the CDR3 is TGTGCCAGCAGCCAAGCAGGGCAGGGGAACACTGAAGCTTTCTTT.

The genes are TRBV9 and TRBJ2-2, with 8 bases identical to TRBD2. Germline CDR1 SGDLS, CDR2 YYNGEE. The ends lost 4 bases at V and 1 base at J; junction bases unmatched: 21. CDR3 length: 21 residues. The CDR3 sequence: CASSPLPPGRAGDWNTGELFF. CDR3 coding DNA: TGTGCCAGCAGCCCCCTGCCTCCCGGGAGGGCCGGTGATTGGAACACCGGGGAGCTGTTTTTT. Looking up the rest from reference TRBV9 and TRBJ2-2 gives the full variable domain: DSGVTQTPKHLITATGQRVTLRCSPRSGDLSVYWYQQSLDQGLQFLIQYYNGEERAKGNILERFSAQQFPDLHSELNLSSLELGDSALYFCASSPLPPGRAGDWNTGELFFGEGSRLTVL.

The V gene is TRBV2, the J gene TRBJ2-7, with 10 bases that match TRBD2. With V trimmed by 7 bases and J by 3 bases, 6 bases remained unmatched. Germline loops: CDR1 SNHLY, CDR2 FYNNEI. This CDR3 contains 14 residues. The CDR3 DNA sequence: TGTGCCAGCACTAGAGCGGGGGGGGTCTACGAGCAGTACTTC. This codes for CASTRAGGVYEQYF.